The entry that follows covers one TCR beta chain sequence. Antigen: not known. The PCR made use of 60 Vbeta and 13 Jbeta primers. Using immunoSEQ multiplex PCR, the repertoire was profiled, and TCRdb retains in-frame clones only, with some absent. This sample has 150,000 to 200,000 clones; about 82% occur once, and the top ten carry under 3%. These data come from a study of cytomegalovirus exposure and HLA in healthy donors. Findings and caveats of the study: With further analysis later on, most CMV-associated TCR beta chains appeared HLA-restricted.

Trimming cost V 0 bases and J 4 bases, with 12 bases left between them. The CDR3 totals 15 residues. From germline, CDR1 is LGHNA and CDR2 YNFKEQ. The receptor was isolated from a woman aged 45-65 years in good health and CMV-seronegative. V gene TRBV4-2 combines with J gene TRBJ1-2, with D possibly matching TRBD1 (5 bases). Sequencing was performed on PBMCs. CDR3 amino acids: CASSQETAPGYGYTF. The DNA of the CDR3 is TGTGCCAGCAGCCAAGAGACAGCCCCGGGCTATGGCTACACCTTC.